The 27 T cell receptor beta chains below all came from one sample that was sequenced in a study of blood T cells in healthy people across ages (dated by TCRdb to the mid-2010s). The method behind the library was 5' RACE. The sequencing machine was an Illumina HiSeq 2500. A second roughly 6 to 11 cycle PCR used a sample-barcoded 5' primer and a J-beta primer mix. TCRdb reran the public reads through fastp at Q25 and MiXCR, keeping productive beta chains. For every CDR3 protein sequence, its rows merge into one entry that carries the most common genes and DNA. The sample table records approximately 1,100,000 distinct CDR3 sequences; 45% of these occur just once. About 19% of the sample is taken by the ten largest. Sequenced material: blood. All receptors derive from a woman in her sixties in good health.

This clonotype showed up just once. The V call is TRBV20-1, the J call TRBJ1-2; D call uncertain. This CDR3 spans 14 amino acids. Trimming cost V 0 bases and J 8 bases, with 16 bases left between them. Per the germline V gene, CDR1 is DFQATT and CDR2 is SNEGSKA (reference sequence). The CDR3 protein is CSAREERRPQGYTF. The CDR3 region has the DNA TGCAGTGCTAGAGAGGAGAGAAGGCCGCAGGGCTACACCTTC.

This clonotype was detected a few times. The J gene is TRBJ1-1, the V gene TRBV6-6; D uncertain. V was pared by 7 bases and J by 1 base, with 10 bases between. The germline CDR1 and CDR2 sequences are MNHNY and SVGAGI (reference sequence). The length of the CDR3 is 13 residues. The CDR3 loop is CASIRSGNTEAFF. In DNA, the CDR3 is TGTGCCAGCATACGGTCGGGGAACACTGAAGCTTTCTTT.

In DNA, the CDR3 is TGTGCCAGCAGCCAACAAGCGGGACTAGAAACCTACAATGAGCAGTTCTTC. This sequence encodes CASSQQAGLETYNEQFF. This sequence joins TRBV3-1 and TRBJ2-1; 8 bases match TRBD2. CDR1 and CDR2 from the germline V gene are LGHDT and YNNKEL (reference sequence). CDR3 length equals 17 residues. J was trimmed by 2 bases and V by 2 bases; bases with no gene match: 8.

This clonotype was seen only a few times. This chain's CDR3 is CASSPRTSGRGIAKNIQYF. The CDR3 bases are TGTGCCAGCAGCCCCAGGACTAGCGGGAGAGGAATAGCCAAAAACATTCAGTACTTC. The genes are TRBV7-9 and TRBJ2-4; 13 bases are a match to TRBD2. From germline, CDR1 is SEHNR and CDR2 FQNEAQ (reference sequence). The CDR3 runs to 19 residues. Germline trimming cut 5 bases from V and 0 bases from J; bases unmatched to any gene: 10.

The rearrangement uses TRBV18 and TRBJ2-7; D perhaps matches TRBD1 (6 bases). This CDR3 comprises 15 residues. V was shortened by 0 bases and J by 3 bases, with 12 bases between the two germline ends. From germline, CDR1 is KGHSH and CDR2 LQKENI. CDR3 coding DNA: TGTGCCAGCTCACCACCGGCAGGGGCCGGCTACGAGCAGTACTTC. It specifies CASSPPAGAGYEQYF.

This clonotype was detected many times. This rearrangement joins TRBV29-1 to TRBJ2-7; TRBD1 is a possible D gene (6 bases). V lost 2 bases to trimming and J lost 2 bases, with 10 bases between them. This CDR3 comprises 13 residues. CDR1 and CDR2 (germline): SQVTM, ANQGSEA. The CDR3 nucleotides are TGCAGCGTTGAATACCAGGGGACCTACGAGCAGTACTTC. Its protein product is CSVEYQGTYEQYF.

The V gene is TRBV7-2, the J gene TRBJ2-4, with D possibly matching TRBD2 (5 bases). V shed 4 bases and J shed 13 bases, with 17 bases lying between them. Germline loops: CDR1 SGHTA, CDR2 FQGNSA. The CDR3 contains 13 residues. The CDR3 DNA is TGTGCCAGCAGCTCGGACTTCGGTGGGGAGCAGTACTTC. Protein sequence: CASSSDFGGEQYF.

This clonotype has a handful of counts. The rearrangement uses TRBV11-2 and TRBJ2-3; 8 bases agree with TRBD2. Trimming cost V 1 base and J 8 bases; bases outside gene matches: 11. The CDR3 covers 16 residues. Per germline, CDR1 SGHAT and CDR2 FQNNGV. The CDR3 DNA follows: TGTGCCAGCAGCTTAGCGGGAGGGCCCAAAATGGCTACGCAGTATTTT. Its protein product is CASSLAGGPKMATQYF.

The rearrangement uses TRBV4-1 and TRBJ2-1; 7 positions match TRBD2. There are 13 residues in the CDR3. Germline V gene sequence: CDR1 MGHRA, CDR2 YSYEKL. The V gene end was trimmed by 3 bases and the J gene end by 10 bases; junction bases not matched to a gene: 6. For the CDR3, the DNA is TGCGCCAGCAGCCAGACGGGACTAAACGAGCAGTTCTTC. It encodes CASSQTGLNEQFF.

This rearrangement joins TRBV20-1 to TRBJ2-1; D might be TRBD1 (6 bases). V lost 5 bases, J lost 2 bases, and 10 bases lay in between. The CDR3 totals 13 residues. Germline V gives CDR1 DFQATT, CDR2 SNEGSKA (reference sequence). The DNA for the CDR3 is TGCAGTGCTTACGACAGGACCTACAATGAGCAGTTCTTC. Translation: CSAYDRTYNEQFF.

This clonotype was detected ten times or more. The rearrangement joins TRBV2 to TRBJ2-3; TRBD2 matches 10 bases. The CDR3 loop spans 14 amino acids. V lost 6 bases, J lost 1 base, and 1 base stayed unmatched. Per the germline V gene, CDR1 is SNHLY and CDR2 is FYNNEI. The CDR3 region has the DNA TGTGCCAGCAGCGGGACTAGCGGCACAGATACGCAGTATTTT. Its protein product is CASSGTSGTDTQYF.

The table lists this clonotype with a few counts. The rearrangement uses TRBV29-1 and TRBJ2-5; D not resolved. Germline V lookup: CDR1 SQVTM, CDR2 ANQGSEA. This CDR3 contains 11 residues. V lost 4 bases to trimming and J lost 5 bases, with 8 bases between them. CDR3 residues: CSVVPRETQYF. In DNA form, the CDR3 reads TGCAGCGTTGTACCCCGCGAGACCCAGTACTTC. The full variable domain, completed using reference TRBV29-1 and TRBJ2-5, is SAVISQKPSRDICQRGTSLTIQCQVDSQVTMMFWYRQQPGQSLTLIATANQGSEATYESGFVIDKFPISRPNLTFSTLTVSNMSPEDSSIYLCSVVPRETQYFGPGTRLLVL.

The rearrangement joins TRBV20-1 to TRBJ2-6; D gene uncertain. The V and J ends lost 3 bases and 2 bases respectively, with 5 bases between them. This CDR3 has 13 amino acids. Germline assignment: CDR1 DFQATT and CDR2 SNEGSKA (reference sequence). CDR3 bases: TGCAGTGCTAGTTCGCCTGGGGCCAACGTCCTGACTTTC. It codes for CSASSPGANVLTF.

This clonotype has more than one count but fewer than ten. The chain has TRBV5-1 and TRBJ2-7; weak D call: TRBD1 (6 bases). Trimming took 2 bases from V and 12 from J, leaving 15 bases between them. Germline CDR1 SGHRS, CDR2 YFSETQ. CDR3 length: 12 residues. The CDR3 is CASSLLNRDWYF. The CDR3 region has the DNA TGCGCCAGCAGCTTACTTAACAGGGATTGGTACTTC.

The table lists this clonotype with a few counts. The gene calls are TRBV27 and TRBJ2-3, with D uncertain. Germline values: CDR1 MNHEY, CDR2 SMNVEV (reference sequence). The CDR3 runs 14 residues. The V end lost 5 bases, the J end lost 0 bases, and 9 bases lay between the germline ends. The CDR3 nucleotides are TGTGCCAGCAGTATAGGACGTAGCACAGATACGCAGTATTTT. The encoded protein is CASSIGRSTDTQYF.

The rearrangement links TRBV6-5 to TRBJ2-7; 7 bases fit TRBD1. CDR3 size: 15 residues. V was clipped by 5 bases and J by 4 bases; unmatched bases: 11. CDR1 and CDR2 from the germline V gene are MNHEY and SVGAGI. Here the CDR3 reads CASSRQGRTQYEQYF. CDR3 in DNA: TGTGCCAGCAGTCGACAGGGAAGAACACAATACGAGCAGTACTTC.

This chain connects TRBV27 to TRBJ1-5; 8 bases agree with TRBD1. Unmatched junction bases numbered 7, after V lost 5 bases and J lost 4 bases. The CDR3 loop spans 15 amino acids. Germline V gene sequence: CDR1 MNHEY, CDR2 SMNVEV (reference sequence). The CDR3 spells CASSVGTGRNQPQHF. Here the CDR3 DNA reads TGTGCCAGCAGTGTCGGGACAGGACGAAATCAGCCCCAGCATTTT.

The chain employs TRBV2 and TRBJ1-2, with 9 bases lining up with TRBD1. The CDR3 length is 15 residues. V trimming: 4 bases; J trimming: 0 bases; junction bases outside the gene matches: 3. Germline CDR1 and CDR2: SNHLY and FYNNEI. The CDR3 sequence is CASSVGDRANYGYTF. CDR3 bases: TGTGCCAGCAGTGTGGGGGACAGGGCTAACTATGGCTACACCTTC.

J is TRBJ1-2 and V is TRBV20-1, with 8 bases that match TRBD1. The CDR3 loop spans 16 amino acids. In germline, CDR1 is DFQATT, CDR2 SNEGSKA (reference sequence). Trimming cost V 2 bases and J 6 bases; bases outside gene matches: 14. CDR3 nucleotide sequence: TGCAGTGCTAGAATGCAGGGGGCGACGATTAAGGATGGCTACACCTTC. Translating it yields CSARMQGATIKDGYTF.

The chain uses TRBV18 and TRBJ1-6, with D tentatively TRBD1 (6 bases). Germline V gene lookup returns CDR1 KGHSH and CDR2 LQKENI. The CDR3 is 15 residues long. Trimming shortened V by 3 bases and J by 7 bases, and 13 bases separated the two germline ends. This CDR3 reads CASSPQGLGNSPLHF. The CDR3 coding sequence is TGTGCCAGCTCACCGCAGGGGTTGGGAAATTCACCCCTCCACTTT.

The chain combines TRBV12-3 or TRBV12-4 with TRBJ2-3; D not resolved. CDR3 length: 15 residues. The V end lost 0 bases, the J end lost 1 base, and 8 bases lay between the germline ends. The CDR3 nucleotides read TGTGCCAGCAGTTTAGCAAGGTTTGGCACAGATACGCAGTATTTT. Translating it yields CASSLARFGTDTQYF.

The rearrangement uses TRBV4-2 and TRBJ2-5; 8 bases match TRBD2. Germline V gene data show CDR1 as LGHNA and CDR2 as YNFKEQ. The V and J ends lost 1 base and 2 bases, in that order; junction bases with no gene match: 15. The length of the CDR3 is 19 residues. The CDR3 nucleotides are TGTGCCAGCAGCCAAGGGTTAACGGGAGGGCCAATCGGACAAGAGACCCAGTACTTC. As protein: CASSQGLTGGPIGQETQYF.

The chain uses TRBV20-1 and TRBJ2-1; 7 bases map to TRBD2. The CDR3 spans 12 residues. After removal of 6 bases from V and 10 bases from J, the junction contained 9 bases not matched to a gene. Germline V gene lookup returns CDR1 DFQATT and CDR2 SNEGSKA (reference sequence). The CDR3 loop is CSAPSELAEQFF. The CDR3 DNA is TGCAGTGCCCCGAGTGAACTAGCGGAGCAGTTCTTC.

The chain uses TRBV20-1 and TRBJ2-7, with 9 positions matching TRBD2. The J call may be incorrect, as the DNA end agrees better with TRBJ2-5. CDR1 and CDR2 (germline): DFQATT, SNEGSKA (reference sequence). The CDR3 totals 16 residues. The CDR3 sequence: CSAWEVAGAHPGTQYF. CDR3 nucleotides: TGCAGTGCTTGGGAAGTAGCGGGAGCCCACCCGGGGACCCAGTACTTC.

There are a few counts of this clonotype. This chain connects TRBV27 to TRBJ2-2, with no clear D. Germline-derived CDR1 and CDR2 are MNHEY and SMNVEV (reference sequence). CDR3 length equals 14 residues. Trimming pared 2 bases from V and 4 bases from J, leaving 8 bases between. This chain's CDR3 is CASSLMSPTGELFF. The CDR3 DNA follows: TGTGCCAGCAGTTTAATGTCGCCCACCGGGGAGCTGTTTTTT.

J is TRBJ2-1 and V is TRBV14; 8 bases align to TRBD2. The junction had 10 bases not matched to a gene; V was cut back by 0 bases and J by 9 bases. The germline V gene encodes CDR1 SGHDN and CDR2 FVKESK. The CDR3 sequence is 16 residues long. Here the CDR3 reads CASSQDGTGLETEQFF. Written as DNA, the CDR3 is TGTGCCAGCAGCCAAGACGGAACGGGACTAGAGACTGAGCAGTTCTTC.

The chain carries TRBV5-1 and TRBJ2-7; 9 bases align to TRBD2. Trimming removed 4 bases from V and 4 bases from J; junction bases left unmatched: 6. CDR1 and CDR2 from the germline V gene are SGHRS and YFSETQ. This CDR3 spans 14 amino acids. CDR3 loop: CASSASSGTYEQYF. The CDR3 DNA is TGCGCCAGCAGCGCTTCTAGCGGGACTTACGAGCAGTACTTC.